The 20 T cell receptor beta chains listed next were all sequenced from one sample in a study of blood T cell repertoires in COVID-19. Sequenced by immunoSEQ multiplex PCR; TCRdb stores in-frame clones only, minus some. The sample has about 140,000 clones; roughly 84% are singletons. Sequencing was performed on peripheral blood. Source of these receptors: a man aged 25-40 years with COVID-19, enrolled during active disease.

For this clone: One end of the junction does not line up with germline, which may come from a read error. The chain links TRBV30 to TRBJ2-3; D perhaps matches TRBD1 (6 bases). Per the germline V gene, CDR1 is GTSNPN and CDR2 is SVGIG (reference sequence). This CDR3 has 14 amino acids. In DNA, the CDR3 is TGTGCCTGGAGCCAGGGGTGGGGTCAAGATAGGCAGTATTTT. Protein sequence: CAWSQGWGQDRQYF.

This clone appeared a few times. The V gene is TRBV30, the J gene TRBJ1-2; D is undetermined. V lost 1 base, J lost 7 bases, and 16 bases lay in between. Germline-derived CDR1 and CDR2 are GTSNPN and SVGIG (reference sequence). The CDR3 loop spans 14 amino acids. In DNA form, the CDR3 reads TGTGCCTGGAGTGGTAGACAACGCAATCTTGGCTACACCTTC. It translates to CAWSGRQRNLGYTF.

The DNA of the CDR3 is TGTGCCAGCAGTCGCGGGGGGGGTAATTCACCCCTCCACTTT. It is translated as CASSRGGGNSPLHF. The chain uses TRBV28 and TRBJ1-6; perhaps TRBD1 as D (5 bases). The V end lost 5 bases, the J end lost 6 bases, and 11 bases lay between the germline ends. Germline CDR1 is MDHEN and CDR2 is SYDVKM. This CDR3 comprises 14 residues.

This clone was seen ten or more times. This chain connects TRBV28 to TRBJ1-1, with D tentatively TRBD1 (5 bases). V was shortened by 6 bases and J by 1 base, with 21 bases between the two germline ends. Per the germline V gene, CDR1 is MDHEN and CDR2 is SYDVKM. The CDR3 runs 17 residues. The CDR3 region has the DNA TGTGCCAGCAGCCTGGGTTCCTTTCAGGGTGGGAACACTGAAGCTTTCTTT. Translating gives CASSLGSFQGGNTEAFF.

This clone has a single count. This rearrangement joins TRBV9 to TRBJ2-7, with 8 bases matching TRBD2. There are 14 residues in the CDR3. Germline values: CDR1 SGDLS, CDR2 YYNGEE. Trimming removed 7 bases from V and 6 bases from J; junction bases left unmatched: 12. CDR3 sequence (DNA): TGTGCCAGCGGAGACCCGGGACTAGGATCCGAGCAGTACTTC. Translating gives CASGDPGLGSEQYF.

The chain links TRBV6-2 or TRBV6-3 to TRBJ2-7; tentative D call: TRBD1 (5 bases). V was pared by 6 bases and J by 0 bases, with 9 bases between. CDR3 length: 13 residues. CDR1 and CDR2 from the germline V gene are MNHEY and SVGEGT. DNA of the CDR3: TGTGCCAGCAGCCAGGACACCTCCTACGAGCAGTACTTC. Amino acid sequence: CASSQDTSYEQYF.

The gene calls are TRBV11-1 and TRBJ2-5, with D maybe TRBD1 (5 bases). Germline V gene lookup returns CDR1 SGHAT and CDR2 FQDESV (reference sequence). The CDR3 extends over 13 amino acids. V was trimmed by 3 bases and J by 2 bases, leaving 7 bases between them. CDR3: CASSFGHQETQYF. CDR3 in DNA: TGTGCCAGCAGCTTTGGACATCAAGAGACCCAGTACTTC.

V is TRBV7-9 and J is TRBJ2-3; 7 positions agree with TRBD2. The germline V gene has CDR1 SEHNR and CDR2 FQNEAQ (reference sequence). The CDR3 consists of 15 residues. With V trimmed by 8 bases and J by 4 bases, 12 bases remained unmatched. CDR3 sequence reads: CASAGLVGDPDTQYF. CDR3 sequence (DNA): TGTGCCAGCGCCGGACTAGTGGGAGATCCAGATACGCAGTATTTT.

The chain recombines TRBV12-3 or TRBV12-4 with TRBJ2-4, with D possibly matching TRBD2 (5 bases). The CDR3 is 11 amino acids. Trimming took 1 base from V and 13 from J, leaving 8 bases between them. The CDR3 here is CASSLERRQYF. CDR3 DNA: TGTGCCAGCAGTTTAGAGCGGAGACAGTACTTC.

CDR3 loop: CASSPSGISDTQYF. CDR3 DNA sequence: TGTGCCAGCAGCCCGTCAGGGATTTCAGATACGCAGTATTTT. The rearrangement uses TRBV11-3 and TRBJ2-3; TRBD1 is a possible D gene (5 bases). This CDR3 is 14 amino acids long. Per the germline V gene, CDR1 is SGHNT and CDR2 is YENEEA. V was pared by 5 bases and J by 4 bases, with 13 bases between.

As for this clone: This sample also contains other DNA sequences that code for the same CDR3. The chain employs TRBV11-3 and TRBJ2-2, with D perhaps TRBD2 (5 bases). Germline loops: CDR1 SGHNT, CDR2 YENEEA. V shed 5 bases and J shed 5 bases, with 9 bases lying between them. This CDR3 is built from 13 residues. CDR3 sequence reads: CASSLRGTGELFF. The CDR3 region has the DNA TGTGCCAGCAGCCTCCGGGGTACCGGGGAGCTGTTTTTT.

This clone has at least ten counts. The chain carries TRBV30 and TRBJ2-4, with a possible D match to TRBD1 (6 bases). Trimming pared 3 bases from V and 7 bases from J, leaving 13 bases between. This CDR3 is built from 13 residues. Germline V gene sequence: CDR1 GTSNPN, CDR2 SVGIG (reference sequence). The CDR3 DNA reads TGTGCCTGGAGCCGGGACACCGGGAACATTCAGTACTTC. This codes for CAWSRDTGNIQYF.

The chain couples TRBV9 to TRBJ2-7; possible D gene TRBD2, 10 bases. Germline CDR1 and CDR2: SGDLS and YYNGEE. V was cut by 4 bases and J by 6 bases, with 35 bases left in between. This CDR3 is 20 amino acids long. The CDR3, as DNA: TGTGCCAGCAGCCCCTCCTCCGGGACAGGGAGAGCGGGAGGGCTGGGCGAGCAGTACTTC. Translating it yields CASSPSSGTGRAGGLGEQYF.

The gene calls are TRBV28 and TRBJ1-6, with 11 bases matching TRBD1. The CDR3 is 15 amino acids. Per the germline V gene, CDR1 is MDHEN and CDR2 is SYDVKM. After removal of 1 base from V and 9 bases from J, the junction contained 2 bases not matched to a gene. Here the CDR3 DNA reads TGTGCCAGCAGTTTATACGGGACAGGGGGTTCACCCCTCCACTTT. This codes for CASSLYGTGGSPLHF.

The V call is TRBV11-3, the J call TRBJ2-4, with a possible D match to TRBD2 (5 bases). The CDR3 loop spans 14 amino acids. V was clipped by 5 bases and J by 0 bases, with 8 bases between them. Germline V lookup: CDR1 SGHNT, CDR2 YENEEA. This chain's CDR3 is CASSPGIAKNIQYF. The CDR3 coding sequence is TGTGCCAGCAGCCCGGGGATAGCCAAAAACATTCAGTACTTC.

In this sample, this clone is medium-sized (0.01 to 0.1%). The J gene is TRBJ2-3, the V gene TRBV6-4; 9 bases are shared with TRBD2. The CDR3 length is 14 residues. The germline V gene has CDR1 MRHNA and CDR2 SNTAGT. Trimming at V came to 4 bases and at J to 2 bases, leaving 1 base not matched to a gene. The CDR3 region is CASSGTSDTDTQYF. The DNA of the CDR3 is TGTGCCAGCAGTGGGACTAGCGACACAGATACGCAGTATTTT.

The chain combines TRBV28 with TRBJ1-4; no definite D call. Germline values: CDR1 MDHEN, CDR2 SYDVKM. V dropped 6 bases and J dropped 5 bases, with 13 bases sitting between them. CDR3 length: 14 residues. CDR3 region: CASRLPRPNEKLFF. The CDR3 region has the DNA TGTGCCAGCAGACTGCCCAGGCCGAATGAAAAACTGTTTTTT.

V usage is TRBV18 and J usage is TRBJ1-4, with D uncertain. Germline CDR1 and CDR2: KGHSH and LQKENI. The length of the CDR3 is 17 residues. Trimming stripped 6 bases from V and 0 bases from J, with 17 bases between. The CDR3 here is CASSNRESFATNEKLFF. The CDR3 bases are TGTGCCAGCTCCAACCGGGAGAGCTTTGCAACTAATGAAAAACTGTTTTTT.

This sequence joins TRBV28 and TRBJ2-3, with D possibly TRBD2 on 6 matching bases. Germline-derived CDR1 and CDR2 are MDHEN and SYDVKM. The ends were cut back, 5 bases at V and 3 bases at J, with 15 bases in the middle. The CDR3 consists of 15 residues. CDR3 nucleotide sequence: TGTGCCAGCAGTCAGGGACTGGGGTGGACAGATACGCAGTATTTT. Translation: CASSQGLGWTDTQYF.

V and J are TRBV4-1 and TRBJ2-3; 9 nucleotides align to TRBD2. The V gene's germline CDR1 is MGHRA and CDR2 YSYEKL. The V gene end was trimmed by 1 base and the J gene end by 4 bases; junction bases not matched to a gene: 6. This CDR3 is built from 16 residues. This chain's CDR3 is CASSQVGLAGADTQYF. In DNA, the CDR3 is TGCGCCAGCAGCCAAGTTGGATTAGCGGGGGCAGATACGCAGTATTTT.